A single TCR beta chain is shown here with its context. This entry belongs to a study of blood T cell repertoires in COVID-19. Looking at the study overall: Material from acute and convalescent COVID-19 was sourced from the United States, Italy and Spain. T cells, B-cell-depleted T cells, or PBMCs supplied cDNA or gDNA.

The authors' processing: Using reference gene primer amplification, nucleated cell counts were estimated. Profiling relied on immunoSEQ multiplex PCR, and the TCRdb table lists in-frame clones only, not all of them. V and J calls and clone size are given by that table; D and trimming were obtained from the DNA. Of 65,000 to 95,000 clones in the sample, roughly 84% are singletons; the top ten hold 20% to 25%. The CDR3 extends over 15 amino acids. Per germline, CDR1 SGHTS and CDR2 YDEGEE. Trimming stripped 0 bases from V and 0 bases from J, with 7 bases between. V gene TRBV5-8 combines with J gene TRBJ1-5; weak D call: TRBD1 (5 bases). The origin of this receptor is a woman in her forties or fifties with acute or convalescent COVID-19. The sample was peripheral blood. CDR3 bases: TGTGCCAGCAGCTTGGGACAGAGTAGCAATCAGCCCCAGCATTTT. It yields the protein CASSLGQSSNQPQHF.